This TCR beta chain stems from a study of cytomegalovirus exposure and HLA in healthy donors. A note on this clone: Its cognate antigen is unknown.

The V and J ends lost 5 bases and 10 bases, in that order; junction bases with no gene match: 7. The CDR3 has 13 residues. Germline loops: CDR1 SGHTA, CDR2 FQGNSA. Regarding the study as a whole: Another analysis was done later, and it associated 16,951 TCR beta sequences with HLA alleles at 0.05 false discovery rate.

The PCR contained 60 Vbeta and 13 Jbeta primers. Generated by immunoSEQ multiplex PCR, the TCRdb table keeps only in-frame clones and is missing some. Seen here are more than 100,000 clones, around 67% observed once, and the top ten hold about 3.5%. Material for sequencing was PBMCs. The origin of this receptor is a woman in her forties or fifties in good health and CMV-seronegative. The genes are TRBV7-2 and TRBJ2-3; 9 nucleotides align to TRBD2. CDR3 bases: TGTGCCAGCAGCCCGGGGACTAGCTGGTCGCAGTATTTT. It is translated as CASSPGTSWSQYF.